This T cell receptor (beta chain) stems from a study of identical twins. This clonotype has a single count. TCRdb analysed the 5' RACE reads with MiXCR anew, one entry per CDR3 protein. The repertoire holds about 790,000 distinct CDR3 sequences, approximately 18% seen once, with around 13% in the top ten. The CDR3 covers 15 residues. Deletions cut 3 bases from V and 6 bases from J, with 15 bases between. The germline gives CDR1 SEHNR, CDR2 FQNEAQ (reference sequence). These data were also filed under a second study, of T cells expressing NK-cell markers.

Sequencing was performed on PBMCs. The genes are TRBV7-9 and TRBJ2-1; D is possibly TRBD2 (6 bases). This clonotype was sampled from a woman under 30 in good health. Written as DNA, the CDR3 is TGTGCCAGCAGCTTCGGGAGAGGCGCCCGCAATGAGCAGTTCTTC. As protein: CASSFGRGARNEQFF.